This T cell receptor beta chain was captured by sequencing in a study of cytomegalovirus exposure and HLA in healthy donors. Overall study results and limits: In the 120 validation repertoires, roughly 94% of cluster scores exceeded 0, per a later analysis.

As for this clone: What it binds is not known.

The repertoire was sequenced with immunoSEQ multiplex PCR; TCRdb's copy has only in-frame clones and lacks some. Of 75,000 to 90,000 clones detected, 90% to 97% appear once; the ten largest clones hold roughly 1.6%. The germline CDR1 and CDR2 sequences are GTSNPN and SVGIG (reference sequence). Trimming removed 3 bases at V and 1 base at J, with 18 bases between. The CDR3 sequence is 16 residues long. This sequence was found in a man aged 18 to 30 in good health and CMV-seropositive. Material for sequencing was PBMCs. The chain has TRBV30 and TRBJ1-1; tentative D call: TRBD1 (6 bases). CDR3 DNA sequence: TGTGCCTGGAGGGCCCCTCGGACAGCACAGAACACTGAAGCTTTCTTT. Encoded protein: CAWRAPRTAQNTEAFF.